The clone carrying this TCR beta chain appeared a few times. Its antigen is unidentified. After constant-region reverse-primer amplification, full-length variable regions underwent semi-nested PCR with Nested Universal Primer A. TCRdb used MiXCR to reprocess the 5' RACE reads, holding one entry per CDR3 protein. The sample contains about 43,000 distinct CDR3 sequences, less than 35% of which appear only once. Study-level results: Tumor memory CD4+ T cell TCR gene usage was found to cluster with blood and lymph node memory CD4+ cells and with lymph node naive CD4+ cells. Larger-cohort validation covered only one TCR beta V-J rearrangement.

Memory CD4+ cells were defined as CD4+CD45RO+CD25-. J was trimmed by 9 bases and V by 2 bases; bases with no gene match: 11. The germline CDR1 and CDR2 sequences are DFQATT and SNEGSKA (reference sequence). The length of the CDR3 is 16 residues. This receptor was identified in a female donor with breast cancer. V gene TRBV20-1 combines with J gene TRBJ2-4, with 12 bases fitting TRBD1. The sequencing input was memory CD4+ T cells sorted from a lymph node. Subset meaning: memory CD4+ T cells, CD4+CD45RO+CD25-. The CDR3 region is CSARPRDRGLAAIQYF. In DNA form, the CDR3 reads TGCAGTGCTAGACCAAGGGACAGGGGGCTCGCGGCCATTCAGTACTTC.